The 28 T cell receptor beta chains listed next were all sequenced from one sample in a study of blood T cell repertoires in COVID-19. Measured with immunoSEQ multiplex PCR; TCRdb has only the in-frame clones, and not every one. The sample contains over 300,000 clones, under 90% of which appear only once. The specimen sequenced was PBMCs or T cells enriched from blood (not recorded which). The receptors originated from a woman between 18 and 30 years old who had recovered from COVID-19.

This chain connects TRBV7-8 to TRBJ2-2; 8 bases agree with TRBD1. Germline-derived CDR1 and CDR2 are SGHVS and FQNEAQ. The V segment lost 3 bases and the J segment 3 bases; nucleotides outside the gene matches: 0. The CDR3 consists of 14 residues. Written as DNA, the CDR3 is TGTGCCAGCAGCTTGGACAGGGACACCGGGGAGCTGTTTTTT. Protein sequence: CASSLDRDTGELFF.

Of note for this clone: The junction shows a germline mismatch at one end, possibly a read error. The chain is built from TRBV5-6 and TRBJ1-2; 8 bases fit TRBD1. This CDR3 has 15 residues. Germline V lookup: CDR1 SGHDT, CDR2 YYEEEE. CDR3 sequence reads: CASSLRPDRASLVNF. CDR3 DNA: TGTGCCAGCAGCTTACGGCCGGACAGGGCCTCCCTGGTTAACTTC.

The chain links TRBV5-1 to TRBJ1-4; D is uncertain. Germline V lookup: CDR1 SGHRS, CDR2 YFSETQ. There are 15 residues in the CDR3. V lost 4 bases, J lost 0 bases, and 10 bases lay in between. This chain's CDR3 is CASSPPFATNEKLFF. DNA for the CDR3: TGCGCCAGCAGCCCCCCCTTTGCAACTAATGAAAAACTGTTTTTT.

The V call is TRBV4-1, the J call TRBJ2-3; TRBD2 matches at 9 bases. This CDR3 comprises 16 residues. With 2 bases clipped from V and 1 base from J, the junction kept 4 bases outside the gene matches. Germline CDR1 MGHRA, CDR2 YSYEKL. The CDR3 sequence: CASSQRSGSGTDTQYF. The CDR3 DNA reads as TGCGCCAGCAGCCAACGTAGCGGGAGTGGCACAGATACGCAGTATTTT.

In DNA form, the CDR3 reads TGCAGCGTTGAGGACAGGGGCGGCTACACCTTC. As protein: CSVEDRGGYTF. V is TRBV29-1 and J is TRBJ1-2, with 9 positions matching TRBD1. V trimming: 3 bases; J trimming: 8 bases; junction bases outside the gene matches: 1. Germline loops: CDR1 SQVTM, CDR2 ANQGSEA. The CDR3 contains 11 residues. The variable domain in full, with the rest retrieved from reference TRBV29-1 and TRBJ1-2, is SAVISQKPSRDICQRGTSLTIQCQVDSQVTMMFWYRQQPGQSLTLIATANQGSEATYESGFVIDKFPISRPNLTFSTLTVSNMSPEDSSIYLCSVEDRGGYTFGSGTRLTVV.

The rearrangement links TRBV6-2 or TRBV6-3 to TRBJ1-1; maybe TRBD1 (5 bases). The V and J ends lost 5 bases and 7 bases respectively, with 8 bases between them. The V gene's germline CDR1 is MNHEY and CDR2 SVGEGT. The CDR3 covers 11 residues. The CDR3 sequence is CASSGRGEAFF. Written as DNA, the CDR3 is TGTGCCAGCAGTGGAAGGGGTGAAGCTTTCTTT.

V is TRBV6-5 and J is TRBJ1-2; D is possibly TRBD1 (5 bases). The CDR3 totals 14 residues. CDR1 is MNHEY, CDR2 SVGAGI, per germline. V was clipped by 7 bases and J by 0 bases, with 12 bases between them. CDR3 residues: CASKRGQSNYGYTF. Written as DNA, the CDR3 is TGTGCCAGCAAACGAGGACAATCTAACTATGGCTACACCTTC.

This clone came up once. The CDR3 protein is CATSDAGGGTDTQYF. The CDR3 DNA reads as TGTGCCACCAGTGATGCAGGGGGCGGAACAGATACGCAGTATTTT. The V and J genes are TRBV24-1 and TRBJ2-3; TRBD1 matches at 8 bases. Germline-derived CDR1 and CDR2 are KGHDR and SFDVKD. The length of the CDR3 is 15 residues. V lost 3 bases, J lost 3 bases, and 4 bases stayed unmatched.

The chain has TRBV7-6 and TRBJ1-1, with D unclear. Germline CDR1 SGHVS, CDR2 FNYEAQ. The CDR3 runs to 14 residues. V lost 2 bases to trimming and J lost 4 bases, with 11 bases between them. CDR3 amino acids: CASSLYVRGTEAFF. CDR3 sequence (DNA): TGTGCCAGCAGCTTATACGTGCGGGGCACTGAAGCTTTCTTT.

The chain has TRBV15 and TRBJ1-6; no definite D call. The CDR3 is 13 amino acids. Trimming removed 1 base at V and 10 bases at J, with 8 bases between. Germline V lookup: CDR1 LNHNV, CDR2 YYDKDF (reference sequence). The CDR3 reads CATSRARSSPLHF. CDR3 bases: TGTGCCACCAGCAGAGCCCGGAGCTCACCCCTCCACTTT.

This clone was found a few times. V gene TRBV3-1 (or the pseudogene TRBV3-2) combines with J gene TRBJ2-5; the match to TRBD2 covers 9 bases. Per germline, CDR1 LGHDT and CDR2 YNNKEL (reference sequence). The CDR3 runs to 15 residues. V shed 3 bases, J shed 4 bases, and the junction held 6 bases outside the gene matches. The CDR3 nucleotides are TGTGCCAGCAGCCAGGGCCAACTAGCGGGAGAGACCCAGTACTTC. This codes for CASSQGQLAGETQYF.

This chain uses TRBV18 with TRBJ2-3; 8 nucleotides match TRBD2. The germline V gene has CDR1 KGHSH and CDR2 LQKENI. Germline trimming cut 6 bases from V and 3 bases from J; bases unmatched to any gene: 14. The CDR3 has 17 residues. CDR3: CASSQYGAGVATDTQYF. The CDR3 region has the DNA TGTGCCAGCTCTCAATACGGAGCGGGAGTGGCAACAGATACGCAGTATTTT.

This clone has more than one count but fewer than ten. The chain is built from TRBV7-9 and TRBJ2-7, with 10 nucleotides matching TRBD2. Trimming removed 1 base from V and 4 bases from J; junction bases left unmatched: 1. CDR1 and CDR2 (germline): SEHNR, FQNEAQ (reference sequence). The CDR3 contains 14 residues. In nucleotides, the CDR3 is TGTGCCAGCAGCTTAGTTAGCGGGGGGTACGAGCAGTACTTC. It encodes CASSLVSGGYEQYF.

J is TRBJ1-1 and V is TRBV5-1, with D possibly being TRBD1 (5 bases). The germline V gene encodes CDR1 SGHRS and CDR2 YFSETQ. V was shortened by 4 bases and J by 0 bases, with 10 bases between the two germline ends. This CDR3 region has 14 residues. CDR3 coding DNA: TGCGCCAGCAGCATACCGACAGTGAACACTGAAGCTTTCTTT. Its translation: CASSIPTVNTEAFF. The whole variable domain, remainder taken from reference TRBV5-1 and TRBJ1-1, is KAGVTQTPRYLIKTRGQQVTLSCSPISGHRSVSWYQQTPGQGLQFLFEYFSETQRNKGNFPGRFSGRQFSNSRSEMNVSTLELGDSALYLCASSIPTVNTEAFFGQGTRLTVV.

The rearrangement joins TRBV11-2 to TRBJ1-5; 9 bases agree with TRBD1. The ends lost 2 bases at V and 5 bases at J; junction bases unmatched: 1. The CDR3 is 14 residues long. The germline CDR1 and CDR2 sequences are SGHAT and FQNNGV. CDR3 sequence: CASSLTGGDQPQHF. For the CDR3, the DNA is TGTGCCAGCAGCTTAACAGGGGGCGATCAGCCCCAGCATTTT.

This rearrangement joins TRBV7-2 to TRBJ1-5; maybe TRBD1 (5 bases). The CDR3 is 13 residues long. Deletions cut 5 bases from V and 4 bases from J, with 9 bases between. Per the germline V gene, CDR1 is SGHTA and CDR2 is FQGNSA. DNA of the CDR3: TGTGCCAGCAGCCAGGGCAGGAATCAGCCCCAGCATTTT. Residues: CASSQGRNQPQHF.

A few counts support this clone. V usage is TRBV12-3 or TRBV12-4 and J usage is TRBJ1-2; the D gene is possibly TRBD1 (5 bases). The V and J ends lost 2 bases and 10 bases respectively, with 11 bases between them. This CDR3 comprises 12 residues. CDR3 DNA sequence: TGTGCCAGCAGTTTATGGGAGGGGCTCTACACCTTC. It specifies CASSLWEGLYTF.

The CDR3 bases are TGTGCCAGCAGTAGACAGGGGGTTTCAAATCAGCCCCAGCATTTT. It encodes CASSRQGVSNQPQHF. V usage is TRBV2 and J usage is TRBJ1-5, with 9 bases that match TRBD1. This CDR3 has 15 amino acids. Germline CDR1 is SNHLY and CDR2 is FYNNEI. V lost 5 bases, J lost 4 bases, and 6 bases stayed unmatched.

V and J are TRBV15 and TRBJ2-3, with 8 bases identical to TRBD2. The CDR3 sequence is 18 residues long. V dropped 0 bases and J dropped 3; count of bases not matched to a gene: 11. Germline lookup yields CDR1 LNHNV and CDR2 YYDKDF (reference sequence). The CDR3 loop reads CATSRDTYFRGRTDTQYF. The CDR3 DNA reads as TGTGCCACCAGCAGAGATACGTACTTTCGCGGGAGGACAGATACGCAGTATTTT. Combining the CDR3 with reference TRBV15 and TRBJ2-3 gives the whole variable domain DAMVIQNPRYQVTQFGKPVTLSCSQTLNHNVMYWYQQKSSQAPKLLFHYYDKDFNNEADTPDNFQSRRPNTSFCFLDIRSPGLGDTAMYLCATSRDTYFRGRTDTQYFGPGTRLTVL.

V is TRBV5-4 and J is TRBJ2-7; TRBD2 might be the D (6 bases). This CDR3 contains 15 residues. Per germline, CDR1 SGHNT and CDR2 YYREEE (reference sequence). V was cut by 0 bases and J by 2 bases, with 12 bases left in between. In nucleotides, the CDR3 is TGTGCCAGCAGCTTGGGTGCTAGCGACACCTACGAGCAGTACTTC. Translated, it gives CASSLGASDTYEQYF.

The J gene is TRBJ2-5, the V gene TRBV5-1; TRBD2 is a possible D gene (5 bases). This CDR3 spans 15 amino acids. Germline assignment: CDR1 SGHRS and CDR2 YFSETQ. V was cut by 0 bases and J by 4 bases, with 13 bases left in between. CDR3 sequence reads: CASSLAGSPGETQYF. The DNA for the CDR3 is TGCGCCAGCAGCTTGGCTGGGAGTCCCGGAGAGACCCAGTACTTC.

V gene TRBV19 combines with J gene TRBJ2-7; TRBD1 agrees at 11 bases. Per germline, CDR1 LNHDA and CDR2 SQIVND (reference sequence). J was trimmed by 1 base and V by 6 bases; bases with no gene match: 5. The CDR3 sequence is 15 residues long. The CDR3 spells CASRKGTGGSYEQYF. Written as DNA, the CDR3 is TGTGCCAGTAGGAAAGGGACAGGGGGGTCCTACGAGCAGTACTTC.

The V gene is TRBV9, the J gene TRBJ2-2; D remains unclear. This CDR3 is built from 13 residues. Looked up from germline, CDR1 is SGDLS and CDR2 is YYNGEE. V lost 3 bases and J 2 bases, leaving 5 bases between the germline ends. The CDR3 protein is CASSATNTGELFF. The CDR3 bases are TGTGCCAGCAGCGCAACAAACACCGGGGAGCTGTTTTTT. Supplemented by reference TRBV9 and TRBJ2-2, the full variable domain reads DSGVTQTPKHLITATGQRVTLRCSPRSGDLSVYWYQQSLDQGLQFLIQYYNGEERAKGNILERFSAQQFPDLHSELNLSSLELGDSALYFCASSATNTGELFFGEGSRLTVL.

A few counts support this clone. CDR3 in amino acids: CASSLKRPIYYEQYF. In DNA form, the CDR3 reads TGTGCCAGCAGTTTAAAGCGACCAATATACTACGAGCAGTACTTC. The rearrangement uses TRBV27 and TRBJ2-7; no clear D gene. Trimming took off 2 bases at V and 3 bases at J, with 14 bases between the two ends. This CDR3 contains 15 residues. Per germline, CDR1 MNHEY and CDR2 SMNVEV (reference sequence).

This clone was detected only a few times. The chain joins TRBV4-1 to TRBJ1-1; 7 bases are a match to TRBD1. This CDR3 has 16 amino acids. V lost 0 bases to trimming and J lost 1 base; unmatched junction nucleotides: 5. Germline V gene sequence: CDR1 MGHRA, CDR2 YSYEKL. CDR3 in DNA: TGCGCCAGCAGCCAAGATACAGGGGCCGCGAACACTGAAGCTTTCTTT. It is translated as CASSQDTGAANTEAFF.

The chain links TRBV12-3 or TRBV12-4 to TRBJ1-2; D remains unclear. Trimming left V 7 bases short and J 7 bases short, with 16 bases between. This CDR3 region has 13 residues. The CDR3 bases are TGTGCCAGCAACCTTAGTCCGCTTGGTGGCTACACCTTC. Amino acids: CASNLSPLGGYTF.

DNA for the CDR3: TGTGCCAGCAGCCCTACCACTCAACCCTCAGGGCATGGCTACACCTTC. Its protein product is CASSPTTQPSGHGYTF. The chain uses TRBV7-2 and TRBJ1-2; tentative D call: TRBD1 (5 bases). CDR3 length equals 16 residues. V was clipped by 5 bases and J by 6 bases, with 22 bases between them. Germline V CDR1 and CDR2: SGHTA, FQGNSA.

CDR3 protein: CASSLGTTSAEQFF. DNA of the CDR3: TGTGCCAGCAGCTTAGGGACAACTAGCGCCGAGCAGTTCTTC. This chain connects TRBV13 to TRBJ2-1, with 7 nucleotides matching TRBD2. The V and J ends lost 0 bases and 10 bases, in that order; junction bases with no gene match: 6. The CDR3 length is 14 residues. In germline, CDR1 is PRHDT, CDR2 FYEKMQ (reference sequence).